These 31 T cell receptor beta chains were sequenced from one sample in a study of vaccination and CD4 T cells after COVID-19. Their cognate antigens are unknown. Treatment of the sample: approximately 9-day PBMC culture with coronavirus spike peptide pools or control peptides (ViraFEST assay). The Oncomine TCR Beta short-read assay was what sequenced the DNA obtained from cultured CD4+ T cells. One entry per CDR3 protein results from TCRdb running MiXCR on the PCR reads. This table has around 20,000 distinct CDR3 sequences, roughly 40% appearing once. The sequenced sample was CD4+ T cells from blood, cultured in vitro, obtained before SARS-CoV-2 vaccination. The receptors here all came from a human donor who received a COVID-19 vaccine.

This clonotype was seen a handful of times. The chain links TRBV6-5 to TRBJ1-1; D ambiguous. V shed 4 bases and J shed 1 base, with 10 bases lying between them. Per germline, CDR1 MNHEY and CDR2 SVGAGI. This CDR3 has 14 residues. The CDR3, as DNA: TGTGCCAGCAGTTCTCGCCGGGAGAACACTGAAGCTTTCTTT. Protein: CASSSRRENTEAFF.

This clonotype was picked up a small number of times. The chain links TRBV2 to TRBJ1-2, with a possible D match to TRBD1 (6 bases). Trimming removed 3 bases from V and 3 bases from J, with 11 bases in between. This CDR3 comprises 14 residues. Germline CDR1 is SNHLY and CDR2 is FYNNEI. CDR3 sequence (DNA): TGTGCCAGCAGTGAGAACAGGGTGTACTATGGCTACACCTTC. Protein sequence: CASSENRVYYGYTF.

The chain uses TRBV29-1 and TRBJ2-1; the D is unclear. The germline gives CDR1 SQVTM, CDR2 ANQGSEA. The CDR3 consists of 10 residues. V lost 7 bases to trimming and J lost 9 bases, with 10 bases between them. The CDR3 bases are TGCAGCGGGTCTCTACGTGAGCAGTTCTTC. It specifies CSGSLREQFF.

This clonotype occurred a few times. In nucleotides, the CDR3 is TGTGCCAGCAGCTTGGAGCAGCGGGCTAGCACAGATACGCAGTATTTT. It yields the protein CASSLEQRASTDTQYF. The rearrangement links TRBV5-4 to TRBJ2-3, with D maybe TRBD2 (6 bases). This CDR3 is 16 amino acids long. Germline values: CDR1 SGHNT, CDR2 YYREEE (reference sequence). The germline V and J ends were trimmed by 0 bases and 0 bases, with 11 bases remaining between them.

The chain recombines TRBV11-2 with TRBJ2-3, with D perhaps given as TRBD1 or TRBD2 (7 bases each). The CDR3 loop spans 15 amino acids. The V and J ends lost 5 bases and 4 bases respectively, with 16 bases between them. In germline, CDR1 is SGHAT, CDR2 FQNNGV. CDR3 residues: CASSRATGRADTQYF. DNA for the CDR3: TGTGCCAGCAGCCGTGCGACAGGGAGGGCAGATACGCAGTATTTT.

This clonotype showed up just a few times. This rearrangement joins TRBV7-2 to TRBJ2-3; D remains ambiguous. This CDR3 contains 12 residues. Trimming removed 5 bases from V and 6 bases from J, with 9 bases in between. Germline CDR1 is SGHTA and CDR2 is FQGNSA. The DNA for the CDR3 is TGTGCCAGCAGCACTTACGGGGATACGCAGTATTTT. Amino acids: CASSTYGDTQYF.

The gene calls are TRBV20-1 and TRBJ1-2; maybe TRBD1 (6 bases). Germline CDR1 DFQATT, CDR2 SNEGSKA (reference sequence). The CDR3 spans 12 residues. V lost 7 bases and J lost 5, with 14 bases in between. As DNA, the CDR3 is TGCAGTGTTCAACAGGGAACTTATGGCTACACCTTC. Protein: CSVQQGTYGYTF.

This chain links TRBV6-1 with TRBJ1-1; D may be TRBD1 (6 bases). Trimming cost V 4 bases and J 5 bases, with 14 bases left between them. There are 14 residues in the CDR3. Germline loops: CDR1 MNHNS, CDR2 SASEGT. The CDR3 loop reads CASSVAGEVTEAFF. The CDR3 region has the DNA TGTGCCAGCAGTGTGGCAGGGGAGGTAACTGAAGCTTTCTTT.

The chain combines TRBV20-1 with TRBJ2-1, with TRBD1 matching 8 bases. This CDR3 is 13 amino acids long. Germline CDR1 and CDR2: DFQATT and SNEGSKA (reference sequence). Trimming took 5 bases from V and 9 from J; bases not matched to a gene: 9. CDR3 amino acids: CSAGQGAQGEQFF. Here the CDR3 DNA reads TGCAGTGCTGGGCAGGGGGCGCAAGGTGAGCAGTTCTTC.

This rearrangement joins TRBV6-5 to TRBJ2-3, with D perhaps matching TRBD2 (6 bases). The V end was cut by 4 bases, the J end by 5 bases, with 7 bases between. The CDR3 consists of 12 residues. Germline CDR1 is MNHEY and CDR2 is SVGAGI. CDR3 nucleotide sequence: TGTGCCAGCAGTTGGGGAGGAGATACGCAGTATTTT. Residues: CASSWGGDTQYF.

The chain couples TRBV9 to TRBJ2-3, with D perhaps matching TRBD1 (6 bases). Between the trimmed V and J ends, which lost 3 bases and 0 bases, there was a span of 14 bases. Germline CDR1 SGDLS, CDR2 YYNGEE. The CDR3 is made up of 16 amino acids. The CDR3 DNA reads as TGTGCCAGCAGCGGCCCGAGGACAGTGAGCACAGATACGCAGTATTTT. Amino acids: CASSGPRTVSTDTQYF. The complete variable domain, with remaining parts taken from reference TRBV9 and TRBJ2-3, reads DSGVTQTPKHLITATGQRVTLRCSPRSGDLSVYWYQQSLDQGLQFLIQYYNGEERAKGNILERFSAQQFPDLHSELNLSSLELGDSALYFCASSGPRTVSTDTQYFGPGTRLTVL.

This chain joins TRBV2 and TRBJ2-1; 10 bases agree with TRBD1. J gave up 11 bases and V 5 bases, and 9 bases lay outside the gene matches. CDR3 length: 14 amino acids. Per the germline V gene, CDR1 is SNHLY and CDR2 is FYNNEI. CDR3 sequence: CASSLETGGAQQFF. The CDR3, as DNA: TGTGCCAGCAGTCTGGAGACAGGGGGCGCGCAGCAGTTCTTC.

The chain has TRBV24-1 and TRBJ2-5; 7 bases align to TRBD1. The germline V gene has CDR1 KGHDR and CDR2 SFDVKD. J lost 5 bases, V lost 7 bases, and 12 bases had no gene match. CDR3 size: 15 residues. In DNA form, the CDR3 reads TGTGCCACCAGGCAGGGGACAGACCCGACGGAGACCCAGTACTTC. Translated: CATRQGTDPTETQYF.

This clonotype appeared a few times. The chain couples TRBV20-1 to TRBJ2-5; a weak D match, TRBD2 (6 bases). V dropped 5 bases and J dropped 2 bases, with 18 bases sitting between them. The CDR3 covers 15 residues. Germline CDR1 reads DFQATT; CDR2 reads SNEGSKA (reference sequence). CDR3 sequence (DNA): TGCAGTGCTCCCCTGTCGGGGGAGCCACAAGAGACCCAGTACTTC. This encodes CSAPLSGEPQETQYF.

The CDR3 reads CASSTSQGAYTEAFF. The CDR3 nucleotides are TGTGCCAGCAGCACTTCACAGGGGGCCTACACTGAAGCTTTCTTT. The chain couples TRBV5-4 to TRBJ1-1; 9 bases align to TRBD1. The CDR3 is 15 amino acids. CDR1 and CDR2 from the germline V gene are SGHNT and YYREEE (reference sequence). The J segment lost 3 bases and the V segment lost 4 bases, leaving 7 bases of the junction unmatched.

This clonotype was seen more than once but under ten times. The V gene is TRBV5-1, the J gene TRBJ1-1; possibly TRBD1 for D (6 bases). V lost 6 bases to trimming and J lost 3 bases, with 15 bases between them. Germline V gene data show CDR1 as SGHRS and CDR2 as YFSETQ. The CDR3 has 14 amino acids. CDR3 sequence (DNA): TGCGCCAGCAAGGGGGGGGGTCTGGACACTGAAGCTTTCTTT. Encoded protein: CASKGGGLDTEAFF.

This clonotype has a handful of counts. The chain joins TRBV7-3 to TRBJ2-5; 16 positions agree with TRBD2. Germline V lookup: CDR1 SGHTA, CDR2 FQGTGA. V lost 2 bases and J lost 4; bases outside the gene matches: 4. The CDR3 runs 17 residues. In DNA form, the CDR3 reads TGTGCCAGCAGCTTAGGGACTAGCGGGGGGGCCGGAGAGACCCAGTACTTC. Protein product: CASSLGTSGGAGETQYF.

This clonotype came up a few times. This chain uses TRBV7-8 with TRBJ2-2; 12 bases are a match to TRBD2. The length of the CDR3 is 17 residues. Germline trimming cut 4 bases from V and 6 bases from J; bases unmatched to any gene: 9. Germline values: CDR1 SGHVS, CDR2 FQNEAQ. The DNA of the CDR3 is TGTGCCAGCAGCTACGGACTAGCGGGGACTAAATCCGGGGAGCTGTTTTTT. Amino acids: CASSYGLAGTKSGELFF.

The rearrangement joins TRBV6-5 to TRBJ1-2; TRBD1 is a possible D gene (6 bases). The CDR3 extends over 15 amino acids. Germline V CDR1 and CDR2: MNHEY, SVGAGI. Trimming took 0 bases from V and 5 from J, leaving 13 bases between them. CDR3 residues: CASSYSRGRGYGYTF. CDR3 bases: TGTGCCAGCAGTTACTCCAGGGGAAGAGGATATGGCTACACCTTC.

In its sample, this clonotype was seen a few times. V usage is TRBV15 and J usage is TRBJ2-5; 14 bases line up with TRBD2. J gave up 4 bases and V 3 bases, and 7 bases lay outside the gene matches. CDR3 length equals 17 residues. The V gene's germline CDR1 is LNHNV and CDR2 YYDKDF (reference sequence). The CDR3 region is CATSRTSGGVKGETQYF. The CDR3 bases are TGTGCCACCAGCAGGACTAGCGGGGGGGTAAAAGGAGAGACCCAGTACTTC.

This clonotype was recorded a few times. The chain recombines TRBV20-1 with TRBJ2-5; 9 bases align to TRBD2. The CDR3 spans 14 residues. The germline CDR1 and CDR2 sequences are DFQATT and SNEGSKA (reference sequence). The junction had 6 bases not matched to a gene; V was cut back by 4 bases and J by 3 bases. The CDR3 is CSANRGGVEETQYF. The DNA of the CDR3 is TGCAGTGCTAATCGCGGGGGGGTCGAAGAGACCCAGTACTTC.

The chain carries TRBV29-1 and TRBJ2-7; 10 bases match TRBD1. CDR1 and CDR2 (germline): SQVTM, ANQGSEA. The V gene end was trimmed by 7 bases and the J gene end by 5 bases; junction bases not matched to a gene: 8. This CDR3 region has 13 residues. The CDR3 region is CSAQGQGYDEQYF. The CDR3 bases are TGCAGCGCTCAGGGACAGGGGTACGACGAGCAGTACTTC.

The J gene is TRBJ2-5, the V gene TRBV6-5; D is unclear. Trimming shortened V by 4 bases and J by 2 bases, and 8 bases separated the two germline ends. The CDR3 spans 13 residues. Germline V gene lookup returns CDR1 MNHEY and CDR2 SVGAGI. The CDR3 DNA follows: TGTGCCAGCAGTTCGACCTTTCAAGAGACCCAGTACTTC. Its translation is CASSSTFQETQYF.

This clonotype was counted between two and nine times. The rearrangement joins TRBV6-1 to TRBJ1-1; a weak D match, TRBD1 (6 bases). The V end lost 5 bases, the J end lost 4 bases, and 17 bases lay between the germline ends. Germline V gene data show CDR1 as MNHNS and CDR2 as SASEGT. This CDR3 comprises 15 residues. The CDR3 loop is CASSRGALGPTEAFF. CDR3 in DNA: TGTGCCAGCAGTCGGGGGGCGCTGGGCCCCACTGAAGCTTTCTTT.

The chain has TRBV5-1 and TRBJ1-5; D is unclear. With 4 bases removed from V and 2 bases from J, the gap between germline ends came to 10 bases. This CDR3 comprises 14 residues. Germline lookup yields CDR1 SGHRS and CDR2 YFSETQ. The CDR3 sequence is CASSRAGGNQPQHF. The DNA for the CDR3 is TGCGCCAGCAGCCGGGCGGGTGGCAATCAGCCCCAGCATTTT.

The chain employs TRBV7-9 and TRBJ1-4; unclear D gene. Between the trimmed V and J ends, which lost 0 bases and 10 bases, there was a span of 15 bases. This CDR3 has 15 residues. Germline V gene lookup returns CDR1 SEHNR and CDR2 FQNEAQ (reference sequence). The DNA for the CDR3 is TGTGCCAGCAGCTTAGCGACCTCGTGGGTGGTAAAACTGTTTTTT. It specifies CASSLATSWVVKLFF.

The V gene is TRBV25-1, the J gene TRBJ1-1, with 9 bases matching TRBD1. Germline V gene sequence: CDR1 MGHDK, CDR2 SYGVNS. CDR3 length: 12 residues. The junction had 7 bases not matched to a gene; V was cut back by 6 bases and J by 11 bases. CDR3 nucleotide sequence: TGTGCCAGCAGGAACAGGGGGCCATACGCTTTCTTT. Translating it yields CASRNRGPYAFF.

Concerning this clonotype: At one end the junction does not follow the germline gene, possibly because of a read error. V usage is TRBV19 and J usage is TRBJ1-5, with D hard to call. CDR3 length: 14 residues. Germline V lookup: CDR1 LNHDA, CDR2 SQIVND (reference sequence). This CDR3 is CASSITGRNQPRHF. The CDR3 DNA sequence: TGTGCCAGTAGTATAACGGGTCGCAATCAGCCCCGGCATTTT.

In its sample, this clonotype was seen once. The CDR3 DNA is TGCGCCAGCAGCTTCGTAACCCCCGGGGAGCTGTTTTTT. Translation gives CASSFVTPGELFF. This chain links TRBV5-1 with TRBJ2-2; D is ambiguous. Germline V CDR1 and CDR2: SGHRS, YFSETQ. The V end lost 2 bases, the J end lost 6 bases, and 8 bases lay between the germline ends. CDR3 length: 13 residues.

In this sample, this clonotype turned up a few times. J is TRBJ1-1 and V is TRBV7-9; no definite D call. Trimming shortened V by 5 bases and J by 1 base, and 5 bases separated the two germline ends. Germline lookup yields CDR1 SEHNR and CDR2 FQNEAQ (reference sequence). CDR3 size: 12 residues. The CDR3, as DNA: TGTGCCAGCAGCCCCAGGAACACTGAAGCTTTCTTT. It yields the protein CASSPRNTEAFF.

The chain links TRBV30 to TRBJ1-2; TRBD1 is a possible D gene (5 bases). The CDR3 has 13 residues. The V gene lost 3 bases and the J gene lost 5 bases, with 13 bases spanning the gap. Germline CDR1 and CDR2: GTSNPN and SVGIG (reference sequence). CDR3 nucleotides: TGTGCCTGGAGGGCCGGGGGTCTTTATGGCTACACCTTC. Residues: CAWRAGGLYGYTF.